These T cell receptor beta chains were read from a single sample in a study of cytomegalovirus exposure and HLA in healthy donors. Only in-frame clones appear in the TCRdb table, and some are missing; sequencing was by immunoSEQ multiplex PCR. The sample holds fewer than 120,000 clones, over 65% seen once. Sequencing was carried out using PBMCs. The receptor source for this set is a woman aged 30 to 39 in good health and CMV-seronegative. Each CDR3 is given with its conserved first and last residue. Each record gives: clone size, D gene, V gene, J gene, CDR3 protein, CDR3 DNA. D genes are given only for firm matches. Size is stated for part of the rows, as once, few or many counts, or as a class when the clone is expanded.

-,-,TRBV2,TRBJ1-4,CASSLGGERFEKLFF,TGTGCCAGCAGCCTAGGGGGAGAACGTTTTGAAAAACTGTTTTTT
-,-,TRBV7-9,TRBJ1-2,CASSLASTGGSVYTF,TGTGCCAGCAGCTTAGCATCAACAGGTGGAAGTGTCTACACCTTC
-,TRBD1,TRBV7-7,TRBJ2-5,CASSSGTGDGETQYF,TGTGCCAGCAGCTCCGGGACAGGGGACGGGGAGACCCAGTACTTC
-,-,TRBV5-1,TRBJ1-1,CASSLPGVTEAFF,TGCGCCAGCAGCTTACCAGGGGTAACTGAAGCTTTCTTT
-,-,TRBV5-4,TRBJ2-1,CASSAPQGPKQFF,TGTGCCAGCAGCGCACCACAGGGCCCGAAGCAGTTCTTC
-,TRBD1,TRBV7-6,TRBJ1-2,CASSLAGGYGYTF,TGTGCCAGCAGCTTGGCAGGGGGGTATGGCTACACCTTC
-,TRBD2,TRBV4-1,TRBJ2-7,CASSQRREGGYEQYF,TGCGCCAGCAGCCAAAGGCGGGAGGGCGGATACGAGCAGTACTTC
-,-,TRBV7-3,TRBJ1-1,CASSPTSDRNTEAFF,TGTGCCAGCAGCCCAACGTCGGACAGGAACACTGAAGCTTTCTTT
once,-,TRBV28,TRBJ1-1,CASSLQGWVTEAFF,TGTGCCAGCAGTTTACAGGGTTGGGTCACTGAAGCTTTCTTT
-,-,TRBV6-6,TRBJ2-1,CASTQQRVGPNEQFF,TGTGCCAGCACCCAACAAAGAGTGGGGCCCAATGAGCAGTTCTTC
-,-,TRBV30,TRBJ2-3,CAWSVDSARTDTQYF,TGTGCCTGGAGTGTTGACAGCGCTAGGACAGATACGCAGTATTTT
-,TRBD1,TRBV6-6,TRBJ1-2,CASRETDRAGYGYTF,TGTGCCAGCAGGGAAACCGACAGGGCGGGCTATGGCTACACCTTC
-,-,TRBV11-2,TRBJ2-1,CASSPRRDTPILEQFF,TGTGCCAGCAGCCCACGTAGGGACACTCCTATTCTTGAGCAGTTCTTC
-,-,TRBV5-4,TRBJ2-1,CASSWGGAPERFF,TGTGCCAGCAGCTGGGGCGGTGCGCCGGAGAGATTCTTC
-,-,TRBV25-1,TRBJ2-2,CASRNSTGELFF,TGTGCCAGCAGAAACTCGACCGGGGAGCTGTTTTTT
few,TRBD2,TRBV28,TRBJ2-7,CASSPSGGGDEQYF,TGTGCCAGCAGCCCGTCGGGGGGAGGGGACGAGCAGTACTTC
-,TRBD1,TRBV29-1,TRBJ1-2,CSVEGSDRTGTGYTF,TGCAGCGTTGAAGGAAGTGATCGGACAGGGACTGGCTACACCTTC
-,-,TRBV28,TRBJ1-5,CASSLPRQDGQPQHF,TGTGCCAGCAGTTTACCCCGACAGGATGGCCAGCCCCAGCATTTT
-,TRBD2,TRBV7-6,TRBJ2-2,CASSLGAGGTLFF,TGTGCCAGCAGCTTAGGAGCGGGAGGTACGCTGTTTTTT
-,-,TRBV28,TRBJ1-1,CASSLFPQADTEAFF,TGTGCCAGCAGTTTATTCCCTCAAGCGGACACTGAAGCTTTCTTT
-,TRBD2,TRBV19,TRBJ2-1,CASGLAGGNEQFF,TGTGCCAGCGGACTAGCGGGAGGTAATGAGCAGTTCTTC
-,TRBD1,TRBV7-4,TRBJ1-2,CASSSGQGTYGYTF,TGTGCCAGCAGCTCGGGACAGGGCACGTATGGCTACACCTTC
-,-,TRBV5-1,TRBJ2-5,CASSSEGETQYF,TGCGCCAGCAGCTCGGAGGGGGAGACCCAGTACTTC
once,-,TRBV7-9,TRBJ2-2,CASSHRAGELFF,TGTGCCAGCAGCCACAGGGCCGGGGAGCTGTTTTTT
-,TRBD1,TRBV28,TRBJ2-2,CASTRDRGPPNTGELFF,TGTGCCAGCACCCGGGACAGGGGGCCTCCGAACACCGGGGAGCTGTTTTTT
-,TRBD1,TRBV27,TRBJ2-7,CASKRQGLDEQYF,TGTGCCAGCAAGAGACAGGGCTTGGACGAGCAGTACTTC
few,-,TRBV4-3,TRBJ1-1,CASSQDPGVVAEAFF,TGCGCCAGCAGCCAAGATCCAGGGGTAGTCGCTGAAGCTTTCTTT
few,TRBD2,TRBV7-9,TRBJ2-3,CASSKEGLAATDTQYF,TGTGCCAGCAGCAAAGAGGGACTAGCGGCCACAGATACGCAGTATTTT
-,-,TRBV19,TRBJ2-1,CASSIGSPYNEQFF,TGTGCCAGTAGTATAGGGAGCCCCTACAATGAGCAGTTCTTC
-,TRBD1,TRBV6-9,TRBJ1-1,CACAGRTGLNTEAFF,TGTGCCTGTGCAGGCAGGACAGGGCTGAACACTGAAGCTTTCTTT
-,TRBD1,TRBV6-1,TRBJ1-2,CASSGTGLLGYTF,TGTGCCAGCAGTGGGACAGGGCTCCTTGGCTACACCTTC
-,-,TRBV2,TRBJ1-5,CASSEDPGNYQPQHF,TGTGCCAGCAGCGAAGACCCGGGAAACTATCAGCCCCAGCATTTT
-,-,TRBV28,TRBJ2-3,CASSEGTSTDTQYF,TGTGCCAGCAGTGAGGGCACTAGCACAGATACGCAGTATTTT
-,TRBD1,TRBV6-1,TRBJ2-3,CASYRGQAADTQYF,TGTGCCAGCTACAGGGGGCAGGCGGCAGATACGCAGTATTTT
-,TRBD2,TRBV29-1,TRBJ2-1,CSVATSGRVSYNEQFF,TGCAGCGTTGCGACTAGCGGGAGGGTTTCCTACAATGAGCAGTTCTTC
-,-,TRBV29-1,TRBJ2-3,CSVQGSGTQYF,TGCAGCGTTCAGGGTTCTGGTACGCAGTATTTT
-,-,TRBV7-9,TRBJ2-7,CASSLARGIYEQYF,TGTGCCAGCAGCTTAGCTAGGGGAATCTACGAGCAGTACTTC
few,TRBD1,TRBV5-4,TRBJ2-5,CASSLVGQGLETQYF,TGTGCCAGCAGCTTGGTCGGACAGGGTTTGGAGACCCAGTACTTC
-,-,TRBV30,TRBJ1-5,CAWSEVGGQPQHF,TGTGCCTGGAGTGAGGTGGGGGGACAGCCCCAGCATTTT
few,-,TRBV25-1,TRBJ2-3,CASSEFGGKDTQYF,TGTGCCAGCAGTGAATTCGGCGGGAAAGATACGCAGTATTTT
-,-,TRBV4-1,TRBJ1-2,CASSSPGQIYGYTF,TGCGCCAGCAGCTCGCCGGGACAAATCTATGGCTACACCTTC
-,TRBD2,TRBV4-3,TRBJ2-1,CASSQDPGGRANNEQFF,TGCGCCAGCAGCCAAGATCCCGGCGGGAGGGCAAACAATGAGCAGTTCTTC
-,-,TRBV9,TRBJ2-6,CASSETEWGANVLTF,TGTGCCAGCAGCGAGACGGAGTGGGGGGCCAACGTCCTGACTTTC
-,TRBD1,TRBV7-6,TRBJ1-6,CASTSGQGRNSPLHF,TGTGCCAGCACTAGTGGACAGGGGAGAAATTCACCCCTCCACTTT
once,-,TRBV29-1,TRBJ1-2,CSVEDLTAYGYTF,TGCAGCGTTGAAGATCTCACAGCCTATGGCTACACCTTC
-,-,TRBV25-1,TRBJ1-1,CASSDTGTKRYEAFF,TGTGCCAGCAGTGATACCGGGACAAAACGTTATGAAGCTTTCTTT
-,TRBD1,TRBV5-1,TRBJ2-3,CASSYRGAFTDTQYF,TGCGCCAGCAGTTACAGGGGAGCCTTCACAGATACGCAGTATTTT
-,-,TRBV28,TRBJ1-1,CASRPRYSYVRPVEAFF,TGTGCCAGCAGGCCCCGGTACAGCTACGTACGACCTGTTGAAGCTTTCTTT
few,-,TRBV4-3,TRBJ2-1,CASSQEASWLYNEQFF,TGCGCCAGCAGCCAAGAGGCTAGCTGGTTATATAATGAGCAGTTCTTC
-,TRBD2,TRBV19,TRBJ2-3,CASSIQSSGGALNTDTQYF,TGTGCCAGTAGTATTCAGTCTAGCGGGGGGGCGCTGAACACAGATACGCAGTATTTT
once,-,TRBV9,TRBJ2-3,CASSVVAVTDTQYF,TGTGCCAGCAGCGTAGTGGCAGTAACAGATACGCAGTATTTT
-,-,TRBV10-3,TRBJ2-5,CAISESNTAQETQYF,TGTGCCATCAGTGAGTCGAATACTGCACAAGAGACCCAGTACTTC